Reported below is one TCR beta chain. The data were obtained in a study of T-cell memory formation after mild COVID-19. CDR3 length equals 14 residues. The V gene lost 5 bases and the J gene lost 6 bases, with 19 bases spanning the gap. Germline lookup yields CDR1 GTSNPN and CDR2 SVGIG (reference sequence). In TCRdb, the 5' RACE reads were re-called with MiXCR into one record per CDR3 protein. This repertoire shows 500,000 to 600,000 distinct CDR3 sequences, roughly 17% found once; its top ten account for approximately 12%. The sequence was collected from an adult woman who had mild COVID-19 (a few samples of this study predate the infection). Cell type and time point are not known. The sample was PBMCs or a T cell subset sorted from them (not recorded which). J is TRBJ1-1 and V is TRBV30, with a weak D call TRBD1 (6 bases). CDR3 sequence: CAWVHFTGTPEAFF. The CDR3 coding sequence is TGTGCCTGGGTCCACTTCACAGGGACTCCTGAAGCTTTCTTT. Full variable domain (outside the CDR3, taken from reference TRBV30 and TRBJ1-1): SQTIHQWPATLVQPVGSPLSLECTVEGTSNPNLYWYRQAAGRGLQLLFYSVGIGQISSEVPQNLSASRPQDRQFILSSKKLLLSDSGFYLCAWVHFTGTPEAFFGQGTRLTVV.